The rows below give T cell receptor beta chains drawn from one sample of a study of T cell changes during pregnancy in multiple sclerosis. Using immunoSEQ multiplex PCR, the repertoire was profiled, and TCRdb retains in-frame clones only, with some absent. This sample carries fewer than 85,000 clones, 92% of them seen once, and the ten largest clones take 1.5% to 2%. Sample: peripheral blood, taken in the first trimester of pregnancy. These receptor sequences come from a female donor in good health, enrolled as a control in a pregnancy study. Each CDR3 is given with its conserved first and last residue. The D gene is left open where the match is weak. A row's size may be missing; if present it is once, few, many or a size class.

d_call clone_size j_call v_call cdr3_length cdr3_aa cdr3_nt
- - TRBJ2-3 TRBV28 15 CASSLNSGRTDTQYF TGTGCCAGCAGTTTAAATAGCGGACGCACAGATACGCAGTATTTT
TRBD1 - TRBJ2-3 TRBV2 15 CASRARTGEADTQYF TGTGCCAGCAGGGCTAGGACAGGGGAGGCAGATACGCAGTATTTT
- - TRBJ2-1 TRBV4-1 16 CASSPAVLSTYNEQFF TGCGCCAGCAGCCCAGCGGTCCTATCCACCTACAATGAGCAGTTCTTC
- - TRBJ1-1 TRBV18 13 CASSPFFDTEAFF TGTGCCAGCTCACCCTTTTTTGACACTGAAGCTTTCTTT
- once TRBJ2-1 TRBV6-5 13 CASRRTFNNEQFF TGTGCCAGCAGGAGGACTTTCAACAATGAGCAGTTCTTC
TRBD1 - TRBJ1-1 TRBV7-9 14 CASSLQGANTEAFF TGTGCCAGCAGCTTACAGGGGGCAAACACTGAAGCTTTCTTT
TRBD1 - TRBJ2-6 TRBV5-1 18 CASSSQTGGGSGANVLTF TGCGCCAGCAGCTCCCAGACAGGGGGAGGCTCTGGGGCCAACGTCCTGACTTTC
- - TRBJ2-4 TRBV5-1 14 CASSLISRLNIQYF TGCGCCAGCAGCTTGATTTCCCGTTTAAACATTCAGTACTTC
TRBD2 - TRBJ2-1 TRBV19 13 CASGYSGSNEQFF TGTGCCAGTGGTTATAGCGGGAGCAATGAGCAGTTCTTC
TRBD1 - TRBJ2-7 TRBV27 14 CASSLTPGGNEQYF TGTGCCAGCAGTTTAACCCCAGGGGGCAACGAGCAGTACTTC
- once TRBJ2-3 TRBV11-2 14 CASSLGGATDTQYF TGTGCCAGCAGCTTGGGGGGGGCCACAGATACGCAGTATTTT
TRBD1 - TRBJ2-7 TRBV27 22 CASSFLITTGEKRYGSSYEQYF TGTGCCAGCAGTTTTTTGATTACGACAGGGGAAAAACGGTATGGTAGCTCCTACGAGCAGTACTTC
- - TRBJ2-6 TRBV5-1 18 CASSFGAVYSSGANVLTF TGCGCCAGCAGCTTTGGGGCGGTCTATAGCTCTGGGGCCAACGTCCTGACTTTC
TRBD2 - TRBJ2-7 TRBV15 15 CATSRDPGGENEQYF TGTGCCACCAGCAGGGATCCGGGGGGGGAGAACGAGCAGTACTTC
- - TRBJ1-2 TRBV27 15 CASSYQTGSLYGYTF TGTGCCAGCAGTTATCAGACAGGCTCCCTCTATGGCTACACCTTC
- once TRBJ2-2 TRBV25-1 14 CASTSPRDTGELFF TGTGCCAGCACCTCCCCGAGGGACACCGGGGAGCTGTTTTTT
- once TRBJ1-2 TRBV29-1 14 CSVEGEGRGGVYTF TGCAGCGTTGAAGGAGAGGGAAGGGGAGGGGTCTACACCTTC
- - TRBJ1-1 TRBV6-5 13 CASTADYHTEAFF TGTGCCAGCACCGCAGACTATCACACTGAAGCTTTCTTT
- - TRBJ2-2 TRBV4-1 16 CASSQPGDPLSGELFF TGCGCCAGCAGCCAACCGGGAGACCCTCTATCCGGGGAGCTGTTTTTT
TRBD2 - TRBJ2-7 TRBV28 14 CASSNSGGTYEQYF TGTGCCAGCTCTAATAGCGGGGGGACCTACGAGCAGTACTTC
TRBD2 - TRBJ2-7 TRBV18 16 CASSPGLAGGNYEQYF TGTGCCAGCTCACCCGGACTAGCGGGAGGAAACTACGAGCAGTACTTC
TRBD2 - TRBJ2-4 TRBV4-1 17 CASSQPGTRGAKNIQYF TGCGCCAGCAGCCAACCAGGGACTAGGGGAGCCAAAAACATTCAGTACTTC
- few TRBJ1-2 TRBV2 13 CASSERGRYGYTF TGTGCCAGCAGTGAACGGGGGAGGTATGGCTACACCTTC
- - TRBJ2-2 TRBV4-1 14 CASASEPNTGELFF TGCGCCAGTGCCTCGGAGCCGAACACCGGGGAGCTGTTTTTT
TRBD1 - TRBJ2-6 TRBV5-1 17 CASSLRAGGPGANVLTF TGCGCCAGCAGCTTGAGGGCAGGGGGCCCTGGGGCCAACGTCCTGACTTTC
TRBD2 - TRBJ2-7 TRBV11-2 15 CASSYGTSGKYEQYF TGTGCCAGCAGCTACGGGACTAGCGGGAAATACGAGCAGTACTTC
TRBD1 - TRBJ1-5 TRBV6-5 15 CATEPTGRGDQPQHF TGTGCCACCGAACCGACAGGGAGAGGGGATCAGCCCCAGCATTTT
- few TRBJ1-5 TRBV30 15 CAWSVYGGTYQPQHF TGTGCCTGGAGTGTATACGGGGGGACTTATCAGCCCCAGCATTTT
- - TRBJ2-5 TRBV6-6 14 CASSLQGVEETQYF TGTGCCAGCAGCTTACAGGGCGTGGAGGAGACCCAGTACTTC
- - TRBJ1-2 TRBV28 12 CASSFPDYGYTF TGTGCCAGCAGTTTCCCAGACTATGGCTACACCTTC
- once TRBJ2-1 TRBV6-6 14 CASSLSGSYNEQFF TGTGCCAGCAGCCTTTCCGGGAGCTACAATGAGCAGTTCTTC
- - TRBJ2-7 TRBV27 16 CASRATGDRISYEQYF TGTGCCAGCAGGGCAACGGGAGACAGAATTTCCTACGAGCAGTACTTC
- - TRBJ1-4 TRBV4-1 13 CASSQLGDEKLFF TGCGCCAGCAGCCAACTGGGCGATGAAAAACTGTTTTTT
- - TRBJ2-1 TRBV4-1 20 CASSPRDSRGRLIGGNEQFF TGCGCCAGCAGCCCACGGGACTCGCGGGGACGGCTAATTGGGGGAAATGAGCAGTTCTTC
TRBD1 - TRBJ2-5 TRBV5-6 14 CASSSGQGRETQYF TGTGCCAGCAGCTCCGGACAGGGTAGAGAGACCCAGTACTTC
- - TRBJ2-7 TRBV28 12 CASSLTSSEQYF TGTGCCAGCAGTTTAACCTCCAGCGAGCAGTACTTC
- - TRBJ2-5 TRBV18 15 CASSQPGTLQETQYF TGTGCCAGCTCACAACCCGGGACATTACAAGAGACCCAGTACTTC
- - TRBJ1-2 TRBV20-1 9 CSAAYGYTF TGCAGCGCGGCCTATGGCTACACCTTC
TRBD1 - TRBJ2-7 TRBV5-1 14 CASSSTGGTYEQYF TGCGCCAGCAGCTCCACAGGGGGAACCTACGAGCAGTACTTC
- - TRBJ2-1 TRBV2 16 CASTYPSGSSYNEQFF TGTGCCAGCACCTATCCCAGCGGAAGCTCCTACAATGAGCAGTTCTTC
- - TRBJ2-1 TRBV28 15 CASSLWGPNFNEQFF TGTGCCAGCAGTTTATGGGGGCCTAACTTCAATGAGCAGTTCTTC
- - TRBJ1-1 TRBV5-1 13 CASRFAENTEAFF TGCGCCAGCAGGTTTGCGGAGAACACTGAAGCTTTCTTT
TRBD2 - TRBJ2-2 TRBV27 18 CASSLLAGGRANTGELFF TGTGCCAGCAGTTTACTAGCGGGAGGTCGGGCGAACACCGGGGAGCTGTTTTTT
- - TRBJ1-1 TRBV19 14 CASISPGTGTEAFF TGTGCCAGTATTAGTCCGGGGACTGGCACTGAAGCTTTCTTT
- - TRBJ2-1 TRBV6-5 11 CASSLANEQFF TGTGCCAGCAGTTTAGCGAATGAGCAGTTCTTC
TRBD2 - TRBJ2-1 TRBV5-4 13 CASSPGGYNEQFF TGTGCCAGCAGCCCCGGGGGGTACAATGAGCAGTTCTTC
TRBD1 - TRBJ2-2 TRBV6-4 16 CASSDSETGDTGELFF TGTGCCAGCAGTGACTCTGAGACAGGGGACACCGGGGAGCTGTTTTTT
- - TRBJ2-2 TRBV2 16 CASSVLVPGGSGELFF TGTGCCAGCAGTGTGCTCGTGCCCGGGGGTTCCGGGGAGCTGTTTTTT
TRBD1 once TRBJ2-7 TRBV5-5 14 CASSAGQGPYEQYF TGTGCCAGCAGCGCGGGACAGGGCCCCTACGAGCAGTACTTC
TRBD2 - TRBJ2-3 TRBV11-2 17 CASSARTSGGGEDTQYF TGTGCCAGCAGCGCGCGGACTAGCGGAGGAGGGGAAGATACGCAGTATTTT
- - TRBJ2-7 TRBV5-1 13 CASSLVLDHEQYF TGCGCCAGCAGCTTGGTACTAGATCACGAGCAGTACTTC
TRBD1 - TRBJ1-1 TRBV19 15 CASSLRDRGNTEAFF TGTGCCAGTAGTTTAAGGGACAGGGGGAACACTGAAGCTTTCTTT
TRBD2 once TRBJ2-1 TRBV28 13 CASSLGGVSEQFF TGTGCCAGCAGTTTGGGAGGGGTATCTGAGCAGTTCTTC
- - TRBJ2-5 TRBV4-1 16 CASSQESGSIRETQYF TGCGCCAGCAGCCAAGAGTCCGGGAGTATCCGAGAGACCCAGTACTTC
TRBD1 - TRBJ2-5 TRBV5-1 16 CASSRGQGGYQETQYF TGCGCCAGCAGCCGAGGACAGGGGGGTTACCAAGAGACCCAGTACTTC
- - TRBJ2-3 TRBV7-8 14 CASSFGGRSDTQYF TGTGCCAGCAGCTTCGGAGGGCGATCGGATACGCAGTATTTT
- - TRBJ2-7 TRBV5-6 16 CASSSKIRRGNYEQYF TGTGCCAGCAGCTCGAAAATCCGGCGGGGTAATTACGAGCAGTACTTC